This TCR beta chain emerged from a study of beta chain features in type 1 diabetes. Across the whole study: Patient and healthy donor groups were alike in age, gender and cell yields. Whole-study results and caveats: TCRB CDR3s from Type 1 diabetes patients were moderately but significantly shorter in all four CD4+ subsets. Fewer junction insertions and more nucleotide deletions appeared in type 1 diabetes patients.

This clone was seen more than once but under ten times. Its target is unknown. The V and J ends lost 8 bases and 3 bases respectively, with 10 bases between them. Germline lookup yields CDR1 MNHNY and CDR2 SVGAGI (reference sequence). The CDR3 is made up of 13 amino acids. Expressed TCRB transcripts were sequenced because the isolated RNA had all been reverse transcribed beforehand. The read count averaged about 3.3 million across naive, central memory and regulatory T cell samples. Profiling relied on immunoSEQ multiplex PCR, and the TCRdb table lists in-frame clones only, not all of them. The sample lists a few hundred thousand clones; more than 13% were seen once.

V is TRBV6-6 and J is TRBJ2-2; perhaps TRBD2 as D (5 bases). This TCR derives from a man aged 25 to 40 with type 1 diabetes. Sequencing was performed on naive CD4+ T cells from blood. CDR3 DNA: TGTGCCAGCCAGCGGTCCTACACCGGGGAGCTGTTTTTT. The encoded protein is CASQRSYTGELFF.